These T cell receptor beta chains were read from a single sample in a study of type 1 regulatory T cells. These receptors' antigens are unknown. TCRdb recomputed calls from the reads with MiXCR, one row per CDR3 protein. The table lists 63,000 or so distinct CDR3 sequences, 45% to 50% of them singletons. Sequenced: cultured non-Tr1 T cells, either the whole culture or a sorted T cell fraction (not recorded which). The receptors here all came from a human donor in good health. Both conserved end residues are part of each CDR3. A D gene is named only where the DNA matches it firmly. Clone sizes are given selectively: once, few, many, or a class where the clone is expanded.

abundance | d_gene | j_gene | v_gene | CDR3nt | CDR3aa
. | . | TRBJ2-2 | TRBV12-3/TRBV12-4 | TGTGCCAGCACGTCGAGCGCGAACACCGGGGAGCTGTTTTTT | CASTSSANTGELFF
. | . | TRBJ2-3 | TRBV7-2 | TGTGCCAGCGGCTTCGGGGACAACCAAGATACGCAGTATTTT | CASGFGDNQDTQYF
few | TRBD1 | TRBJ1-5 | TRBV15 | TGTGCCACCAGCAGAGAGACAGGGGGACAGCCCCAGCATTTT | CATSRETGGQPQHF
few | TRBD2 | TRBJ2-3 | TRBV19 | TGTGCCAGTAGTATGGATCATCTAGGACTAGCGGGGACAGATACGCAGTATTTT | CASSMDHLGLAGTDTQYF
. | . | TRBJ2-5 | TRBV27 | TGTGCCAGCAGTTCCCCCTACGGGGGCAATCAAGAGACCCAGTACTTC | CASSSPYGGNQETQYF
. | TRBD1 | TRBJ1-1 | TRBV18 | TGTGCCAGCTCCGATGGACAGGGCACTGAAGCTTTCTTT | CASSDGQGTEAFF
. | . | TRBJ2-2 | TRBV5-8 | TGTGCCAGCAGCTTGTGGACAACCGAGCTGTTTTTT | CASSLWTTELFF
. | . | TRBJ2-1 | TRBV18 | TGTGCCAGCTCACCAATGTCCCGGGCCTCGCACCCCAATGAGCAGTTCTTC | CASSPMSRASHPNEQFF
. | TRBD1 | TRBJ1-2 | TRBV19 | TGTGCCAGCACTAGGGACAGGGACTCTGGCTACACCTTC | CASTRDRDSGYTF
few | . | TRBJ2-7 | TRBV6-6 | TGTGCCAGCAGTTACCAGACAGGGAGGTACGAGCAGTACTTC | CASSYQTGRYEQYF
few | . | TRBJ1-1 | TRBV27 | TGTGCCAGCAGTTTACTGCGGGGGACTGAAGCTTTCTTT | CASSLLRGTEAFF
few | . | TRBJ2-5 | TRBV5-1 | TGCGCCAGCACCGCCCAACCGGGAAACCAAGAGACCCAGTACTTC | CASTAQPGNQETQYF
few | TRBD1 | TRBJ2-7 | TRBV7-2 | TGTGCCGCCGGGACAGGATTCTACGAGCAGTACTTC | CAAGTGFYEQYF
. | . | TRBJ2-6 | TRBV3-1 | TGTGCCAGCTCTGGGGGACGCACGACCTCTGGGGCCAACGTCCTGACTTTC | CASSGGRTTSGANVLTF
. | . | TRBJ1-6 | TRBV30 | TGTGCCTGGAGTACAGGGCTGTCACCCCTCCACTTT | CAWSTGLSPLHF
. | TRBD1 | TRBJ1-2 | TRBV7-2 | TGTGCCAGCAGCTTGAATCTGGCAGGGGGTGGCTACACCTTC | CASSLNLAGGGYTF
. | . | TRBJ2-1 | TRBV7-8 | TGTGCCAGCAGCGTCTCCAGGGTATCTGATGAGCAGTTCTTC | CASSVSRVSDEQFF
. | TRBD1 | TRBJ1-2 | TRBV5-4 | TGTGCCAGCAGCCCACCCCCGACAGGGGGCTATGGCTACACCTTC | CASSPPPTGGYGYTF
. | . | TRBJ2-7 | TRBV21-1 | TGTGCCAGCAGCAAGACCGACAGGGGTCCCTACGAGCAGTACTTC | CASSKTDRGPYEQYF
. | TRBD1 | TRBJ1-2 | TRBV20-1 | TGCGGTGCCGAGGGGACAGGGAGCTATGGCTACACCTTC | CGAEGTGSYGYTF
. | TRBD1 | TRBJ1-3 | TRBV29-1 | TGCAGCGTTGTGGGGACAGCCTACTCTGGAAACACCATATATTTT | CSVVGTAYSGNTIYF
few | TRBD2 | TRBJ2-3 | TRBV9 | TGTGCCAGCAGCGTAGCTACGTGGGGGACTAGAGACACAGATACGCAGTATTTT | CASSVATWGTRDTDTQYF
. | TRBD2 | TRBJ2-1 | TRBV10-3 | TGTGCCATCAGCCCCGGGACTAGCCAACGCAATGAGCAGTTCTTC | CAISPGTSQRNEQFF
few | TRBD2 | TRBJ2-7 | TRBV27 | TGTGCCAGCAGTTTATTCGGGACTAGCGGGAGCTACGAGCAGTACTTC | CASSLFGTSGSYEQYF